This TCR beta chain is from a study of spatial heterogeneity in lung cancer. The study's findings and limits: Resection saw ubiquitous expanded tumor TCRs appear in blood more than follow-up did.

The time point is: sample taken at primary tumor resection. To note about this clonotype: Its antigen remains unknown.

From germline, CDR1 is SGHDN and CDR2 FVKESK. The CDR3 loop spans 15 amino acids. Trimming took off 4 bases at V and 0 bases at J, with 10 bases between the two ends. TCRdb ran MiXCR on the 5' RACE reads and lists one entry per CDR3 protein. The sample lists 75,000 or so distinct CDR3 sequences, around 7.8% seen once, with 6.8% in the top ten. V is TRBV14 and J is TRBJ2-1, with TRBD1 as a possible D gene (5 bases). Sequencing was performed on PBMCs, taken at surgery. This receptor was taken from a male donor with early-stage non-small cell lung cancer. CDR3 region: CASSPLGPSYNEQFF. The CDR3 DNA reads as TGTGCCAGCAGCCCCTTGGGGCCCTCCTACAATGAGCAGTTCTTC.